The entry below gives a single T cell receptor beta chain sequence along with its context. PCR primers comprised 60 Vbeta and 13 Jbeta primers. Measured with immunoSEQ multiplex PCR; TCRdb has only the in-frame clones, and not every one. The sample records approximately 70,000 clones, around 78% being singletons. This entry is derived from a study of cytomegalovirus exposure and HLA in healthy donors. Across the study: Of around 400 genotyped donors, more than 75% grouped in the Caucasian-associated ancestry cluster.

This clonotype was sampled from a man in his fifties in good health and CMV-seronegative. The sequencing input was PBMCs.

As DNA, the CDR3 is TGCGCCAGCAGCCGAGGACAGGGGGCCACTGAAGCTTTCTTT. Encoded protein: CASSRGQGATEAFF. The gene calls are TRBV4-1 and TRBJ1-1, with 11 positions matching TRBD1. The CDR3 length is 14 residues. V was clipped by 4 bases and J by 4 bases; unmatched bases: 2. Germline CDR1 and CDR2: MGHRA and YSYEKL.